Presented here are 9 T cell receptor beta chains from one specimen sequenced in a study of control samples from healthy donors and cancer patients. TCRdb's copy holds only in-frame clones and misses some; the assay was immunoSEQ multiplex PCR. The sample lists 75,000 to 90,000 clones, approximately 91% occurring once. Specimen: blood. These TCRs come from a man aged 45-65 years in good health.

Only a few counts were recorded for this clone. The CDR3 DNA reads TGCGCCAGCAGCTTTAGAAAGCCGCTCAATCAGCCCCAGCATTTT. The encoded protein is CASSFRKPLNQPQHF. The genes are TRBV5-1 and TRBJ1-5; D gene uncertain. The germline gives CDR1 SGHRS, CDR2 YFSETQ. This CDR3 spans 15 amino acids. V was trimmed by 2 bases and J by 3 bases, leaving 12 bases between them.

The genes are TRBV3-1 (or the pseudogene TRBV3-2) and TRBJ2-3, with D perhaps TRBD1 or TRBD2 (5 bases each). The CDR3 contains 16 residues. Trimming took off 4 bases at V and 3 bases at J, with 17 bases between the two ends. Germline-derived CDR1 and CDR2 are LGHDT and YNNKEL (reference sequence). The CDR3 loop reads CASSPSQAGTTDTQYF. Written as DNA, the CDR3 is TGTGCCAGCAGCCCCTCCCAAGCAGGGACGACAGATACGCAGTATTTT.

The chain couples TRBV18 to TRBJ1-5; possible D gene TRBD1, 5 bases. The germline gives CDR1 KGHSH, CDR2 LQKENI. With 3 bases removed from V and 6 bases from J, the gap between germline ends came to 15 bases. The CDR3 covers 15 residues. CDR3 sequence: CASSPGGGSGQPQHF. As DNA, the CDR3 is TGTGCCAGCTCACCCGGGGGGGGGTCCGGTCAGCCCCAGCATTTT.

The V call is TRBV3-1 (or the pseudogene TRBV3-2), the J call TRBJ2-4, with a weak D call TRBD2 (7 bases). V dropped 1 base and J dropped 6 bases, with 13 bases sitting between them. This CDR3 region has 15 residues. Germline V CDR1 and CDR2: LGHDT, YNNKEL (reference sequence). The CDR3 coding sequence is TGTGCCAGCAGCCAAGTTATGGGGGGGCCAAACATTCAGTACTTC. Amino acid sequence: CASSQVMGGPNIQYF.

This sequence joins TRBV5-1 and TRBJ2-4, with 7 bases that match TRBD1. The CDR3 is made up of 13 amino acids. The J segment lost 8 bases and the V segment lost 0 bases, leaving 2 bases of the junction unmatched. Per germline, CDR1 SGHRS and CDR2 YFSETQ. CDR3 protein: CASSLAQGDIQYF. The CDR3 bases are TGCGCCAGCAGCTTGGCTCAGGGGGACATTCAGTACTTC.

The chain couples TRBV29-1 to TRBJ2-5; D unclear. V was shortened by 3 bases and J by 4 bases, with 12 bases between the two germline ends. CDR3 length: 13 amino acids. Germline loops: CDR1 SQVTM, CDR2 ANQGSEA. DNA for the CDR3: TGCAGCGTTGATAGTGGGGTCCGAGAGACCCAGTACTTC. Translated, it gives CSVDSGVRETQYF.

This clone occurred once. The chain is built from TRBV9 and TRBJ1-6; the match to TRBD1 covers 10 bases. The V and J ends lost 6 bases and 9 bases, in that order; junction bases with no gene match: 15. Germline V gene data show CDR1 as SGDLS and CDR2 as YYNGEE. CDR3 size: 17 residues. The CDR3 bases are TGTGCCAGCACCCGGGACAGGGGCGTTTCCTCGGGTTCACCCCTCCACTTT. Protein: CASTRDRGVSSGSPLHF.

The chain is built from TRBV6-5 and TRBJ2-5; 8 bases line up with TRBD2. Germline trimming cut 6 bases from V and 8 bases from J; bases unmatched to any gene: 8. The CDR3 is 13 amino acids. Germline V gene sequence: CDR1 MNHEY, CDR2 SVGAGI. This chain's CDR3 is CASRTGGGTTQYF. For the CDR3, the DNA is TGTGCCAGCAGAACCGGGGGGGGCACAACCCAGTACTTC.

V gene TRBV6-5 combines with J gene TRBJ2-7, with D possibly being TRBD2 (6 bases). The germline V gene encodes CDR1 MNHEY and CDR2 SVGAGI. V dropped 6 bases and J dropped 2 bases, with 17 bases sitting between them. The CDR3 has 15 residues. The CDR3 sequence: CASRLTAGRPYEQYF. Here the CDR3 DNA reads TGTGCCAGCAGACTAACAGCAGGGAGGCCCTACGAGCAGTACTTC.